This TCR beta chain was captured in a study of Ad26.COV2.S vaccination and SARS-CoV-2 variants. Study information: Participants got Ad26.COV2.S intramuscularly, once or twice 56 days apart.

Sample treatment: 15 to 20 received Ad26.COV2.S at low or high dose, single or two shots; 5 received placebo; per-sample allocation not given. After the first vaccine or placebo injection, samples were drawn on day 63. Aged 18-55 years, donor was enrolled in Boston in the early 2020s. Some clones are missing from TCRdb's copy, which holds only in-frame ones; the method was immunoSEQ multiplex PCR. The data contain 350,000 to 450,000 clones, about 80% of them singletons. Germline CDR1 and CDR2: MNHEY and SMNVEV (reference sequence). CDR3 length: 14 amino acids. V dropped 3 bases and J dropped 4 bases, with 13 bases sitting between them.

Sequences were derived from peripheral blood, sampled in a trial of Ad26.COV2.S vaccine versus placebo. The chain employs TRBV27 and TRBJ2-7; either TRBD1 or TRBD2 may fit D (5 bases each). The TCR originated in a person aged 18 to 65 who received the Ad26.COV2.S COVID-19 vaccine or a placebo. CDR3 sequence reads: CASSFSGREYEQYF. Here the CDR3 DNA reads TGTGCCAGCAGTTTTTCGGGCAGGGAGTACGAGCAGTACTTC.